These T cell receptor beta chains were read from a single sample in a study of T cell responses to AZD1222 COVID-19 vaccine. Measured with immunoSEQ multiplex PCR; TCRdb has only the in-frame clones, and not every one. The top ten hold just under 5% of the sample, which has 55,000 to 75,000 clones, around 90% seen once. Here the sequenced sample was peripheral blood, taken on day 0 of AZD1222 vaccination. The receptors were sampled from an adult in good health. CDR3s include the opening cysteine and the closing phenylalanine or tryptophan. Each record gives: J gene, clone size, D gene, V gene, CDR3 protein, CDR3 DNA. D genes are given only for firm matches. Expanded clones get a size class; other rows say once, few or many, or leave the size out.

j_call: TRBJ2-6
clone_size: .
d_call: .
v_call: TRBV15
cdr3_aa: CATSRGDNSGANVLTF
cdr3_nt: TGTGCCACCAGCAGAGGGGACAACTCTGGGGCCAACGTCCTGACTTTC

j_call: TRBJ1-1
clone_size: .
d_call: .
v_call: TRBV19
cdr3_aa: CASSSQMNTEAFF
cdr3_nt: TGTGCCAGTAGTTCACAAATGAACACTGAAGCTTTCTTT

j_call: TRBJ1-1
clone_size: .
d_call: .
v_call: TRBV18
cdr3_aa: CASSPSVDTEAFF
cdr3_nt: TGTGCCAGCTCACCATCAGTTGACACTGAAGCTTTCTTT

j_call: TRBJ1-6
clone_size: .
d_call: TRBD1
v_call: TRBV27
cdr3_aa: CASSLGTEYSPLHF
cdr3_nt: TGTGCCAGCAGTCTGGGGACAGAATATTCACCCCTCCACTTT

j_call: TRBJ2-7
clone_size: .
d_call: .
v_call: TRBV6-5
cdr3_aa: CASIEGGADYEQYF
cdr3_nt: TGTGCCAGCATAGAAGGAGGGGCGGACTACGAGCAGTACTTC

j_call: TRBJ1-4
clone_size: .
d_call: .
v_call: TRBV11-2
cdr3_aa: CASSLGRTNEKLFF
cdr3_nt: TGTGCCAGCAGCTTAGGCAGGACTAATGAAAAACTGTTTTTT

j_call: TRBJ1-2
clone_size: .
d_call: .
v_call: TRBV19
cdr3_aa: CASRPGTSYGYTF
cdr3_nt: TGTGCCAGTAGGCCAGGCACATCCTATGGCTACACCTTC

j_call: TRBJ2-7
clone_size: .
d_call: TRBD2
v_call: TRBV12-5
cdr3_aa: CASAGWEGKKQYF
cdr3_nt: TGTGCTAGTGCAGGGTGGGAGGGGAAAAAGCAGTACTTC

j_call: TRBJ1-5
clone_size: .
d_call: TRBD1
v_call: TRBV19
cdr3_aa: CASSIGAGGGQPQHF
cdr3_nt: TGTGCCAGTAGTATAGGGGCAGGGGGCGGCCAGCCCCAGCATTTT

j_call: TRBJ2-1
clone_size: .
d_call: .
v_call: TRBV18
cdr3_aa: CASSPTGRSSYNEQFF
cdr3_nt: TGTGCCAGCTCACCAACGGGACGGAGCTCCTACAATGAGCAGTTCTTC

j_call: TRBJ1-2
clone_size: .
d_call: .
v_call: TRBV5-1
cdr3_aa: CASRATQGHYGYTF
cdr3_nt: TGCGCCAGCAGAGCTACACAGGGACACTATGGCTACACCTTC

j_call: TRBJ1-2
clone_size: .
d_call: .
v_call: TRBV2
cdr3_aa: CASSVLSGEVGYTF
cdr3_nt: TGTGCCAGCAGTGTTCTATCGGGGGAAGTGGGCTACACCTTC

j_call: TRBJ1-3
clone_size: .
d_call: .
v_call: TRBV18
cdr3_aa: CASSENRPLSGNTIYF
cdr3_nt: TGTGCCAGCTCCGAAAACAGGCCCCTCTCTGGAAACACCATATATTTT

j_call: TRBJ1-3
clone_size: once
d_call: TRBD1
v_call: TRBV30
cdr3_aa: CAWSVLRRDREERNTIYF
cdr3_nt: TGTGCCTGGAGTGTCCTAAGAAGGGACAGGGAAGAACGAAACACCATATATTTT

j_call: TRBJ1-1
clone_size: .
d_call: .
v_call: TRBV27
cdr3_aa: CASSLTGPVSLNTEAFF
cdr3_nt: TGTGCCAGCAGTTTAACAGGCCCGGTCTCGCTGAACACTGAAGCTTTCTTT

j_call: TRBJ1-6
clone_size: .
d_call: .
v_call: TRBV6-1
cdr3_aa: CASSDLPGPNSPLHF
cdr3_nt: TGTGCCAGCAGTGACCTTCCAGGCCCTAATTCACCCCTCCACTTT

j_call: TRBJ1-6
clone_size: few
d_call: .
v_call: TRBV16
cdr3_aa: CASSRGTAGSNSPLHF
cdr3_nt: TGTGCCAGCAGCCGGGGAACCGCCGGATCAAATTCACCCCTCCACTTT

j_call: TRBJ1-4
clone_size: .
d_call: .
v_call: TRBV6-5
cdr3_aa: CASSYNRGQGEKLFF
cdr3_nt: TGTGCCAGCAGTTACAATCGCGGGCAGGGTGAAAAACTGTTTTTT

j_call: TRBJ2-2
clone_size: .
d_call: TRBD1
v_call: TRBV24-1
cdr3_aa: CATSDGMGQVPGELFF
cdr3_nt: TGTGCCACCAGTGACGGTATGGGACAGGTTCCCGGGGAGCTGTTTTTT

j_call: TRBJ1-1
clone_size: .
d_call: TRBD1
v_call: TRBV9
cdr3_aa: CASTRTGATNTEAFF
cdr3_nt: TGTGCCAGCACTCGGACAGGGGCTACAAACACTGAAGCTTTCTTT

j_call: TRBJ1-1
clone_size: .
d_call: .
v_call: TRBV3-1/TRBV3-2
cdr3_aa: CASSQDGALEAFF
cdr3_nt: TGTGCCAGCAGCCAAGATGGCGCACTCGAAGCTTTCTTT

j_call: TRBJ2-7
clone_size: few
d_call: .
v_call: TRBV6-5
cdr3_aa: CASSYSVHGDSYEQYF
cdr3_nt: TGTGCCAGCAGTTACTCCGTGCACGGGGACTCCTACGAGCAGTACTTC

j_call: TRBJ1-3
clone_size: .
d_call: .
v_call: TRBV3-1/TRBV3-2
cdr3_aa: CASSLWGRRTSGNTIYF
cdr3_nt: TGTGCCAGCAGCCTCTGGGGACGTAGGACCTCTGGAAACACCATATATTTT

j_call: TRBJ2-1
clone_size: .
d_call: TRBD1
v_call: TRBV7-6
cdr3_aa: CASSSQFSRGEQFF
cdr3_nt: TGTGCCAGCAGCTCCCAATTTAGCAGGGGGGAGCAGTTCTTC

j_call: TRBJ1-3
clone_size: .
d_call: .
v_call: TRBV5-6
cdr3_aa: CASSSPTWGNTIYF
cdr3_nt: TGTGCCAGCAGCTCCCCGACCTGGGGAAACACCATATATTTT

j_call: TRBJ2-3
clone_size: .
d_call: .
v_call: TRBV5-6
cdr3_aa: CASSLTDTQYF
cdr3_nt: TGTGCCAGCAGCCTCACAGATACGCAGTATTTT

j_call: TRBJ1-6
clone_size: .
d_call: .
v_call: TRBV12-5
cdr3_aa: CASGLVGKPLHF
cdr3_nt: TGTGCTAGTGGTTTGGTAGGGAAACCCCTCCACTTT

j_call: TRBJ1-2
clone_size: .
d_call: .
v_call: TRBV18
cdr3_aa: CASSPSGQSNYGYTF
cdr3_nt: TGTGCCAGCTCACCATCTGGACAGAGTAACTATGGCTACACCTTC

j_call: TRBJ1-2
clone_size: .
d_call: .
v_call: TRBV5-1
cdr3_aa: CASSDGTLGLTYGYTF
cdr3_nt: TGCGCCAGCAGCGATGGGACTTTGGGGCTTACCTATGGCTACACCTTC

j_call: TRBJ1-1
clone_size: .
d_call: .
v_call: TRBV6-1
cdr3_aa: CASSEERKGYLAFF
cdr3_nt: TGTGCCAGCAGTGAAGAGAGAAAGGGGTACCTAGCTTTCTTT

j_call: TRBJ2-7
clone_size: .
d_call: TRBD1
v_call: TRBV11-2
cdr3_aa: CASRLQGAGEQYF
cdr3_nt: TGTGCCAGCAGGCTACAGGGGGCGGGCGAGCAGTACTTC

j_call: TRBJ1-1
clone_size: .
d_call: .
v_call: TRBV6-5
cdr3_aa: CASSSHTEAFF
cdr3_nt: TGTGCCAGCAGTTCTCACACTGAAGCTTTCTTT

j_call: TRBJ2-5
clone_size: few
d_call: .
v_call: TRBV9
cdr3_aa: CASSVDLYQETQYF
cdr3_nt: TGTGCCAGCAGCGTAGACTTGTACCAAGAGACCCAGTACTTC

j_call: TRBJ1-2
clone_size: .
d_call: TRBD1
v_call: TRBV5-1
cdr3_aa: CASKLGQNYGYTF
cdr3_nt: TGCGCCAGCAAGCTGGGACAGAACTATGGCTACACCTTC

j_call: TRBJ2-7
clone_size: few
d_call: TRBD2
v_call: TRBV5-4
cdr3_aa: CASSLGGRDEQYF
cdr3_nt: TGTGCCAGCAGCTTGGGAGGGAGGGACGAGCAGTACTTC

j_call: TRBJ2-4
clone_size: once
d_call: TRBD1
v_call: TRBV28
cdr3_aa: CASSSPGQGDIQYF
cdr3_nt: TGTGCCAGCAGTTCACCGGGACAGGGAGACATTCAGTACTTC

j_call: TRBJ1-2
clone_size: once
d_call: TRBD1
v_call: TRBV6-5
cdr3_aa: CASSYSPVQGAVGYTF
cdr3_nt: TGTGCCAGCAGTTACTCGCCTGTTCAGGGGGCGGTCGGCTACACCTTC

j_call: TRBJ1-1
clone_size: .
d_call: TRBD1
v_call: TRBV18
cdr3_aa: CASSPDRVEAFF
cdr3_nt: TGTGCCAGCTCACCAGACAGGGTTGAAGCTTTCTTT

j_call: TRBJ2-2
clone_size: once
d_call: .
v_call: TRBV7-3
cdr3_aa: CASSVMPPYRETGELFF
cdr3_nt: TGTGCCAGCAGCGTTATGCCCCCTTACAGGGAAACCGGGGAGCTGTTTTTT

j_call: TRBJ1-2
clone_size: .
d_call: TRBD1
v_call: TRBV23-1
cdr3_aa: CASSQLLRTGPGYGYTF
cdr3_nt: TGCGCCAGCAGTCAACTATTAAGGACAGGGCCTGGGTATGGCTACACCTTC